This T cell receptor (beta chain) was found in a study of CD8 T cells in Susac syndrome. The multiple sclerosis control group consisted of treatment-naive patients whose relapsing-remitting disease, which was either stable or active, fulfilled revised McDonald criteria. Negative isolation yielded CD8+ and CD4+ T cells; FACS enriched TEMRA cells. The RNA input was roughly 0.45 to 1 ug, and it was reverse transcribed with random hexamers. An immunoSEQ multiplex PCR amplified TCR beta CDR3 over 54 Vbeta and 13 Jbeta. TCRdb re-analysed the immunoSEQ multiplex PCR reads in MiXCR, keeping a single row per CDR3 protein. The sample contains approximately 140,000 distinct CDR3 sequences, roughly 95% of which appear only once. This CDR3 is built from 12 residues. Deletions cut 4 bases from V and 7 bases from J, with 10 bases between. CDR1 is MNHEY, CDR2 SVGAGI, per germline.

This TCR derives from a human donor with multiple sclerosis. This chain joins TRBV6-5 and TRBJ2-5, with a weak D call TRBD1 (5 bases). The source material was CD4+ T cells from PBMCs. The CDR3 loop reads CASSLGAGTQYF. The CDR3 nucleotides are TGTGCCAGCAGTTTAGGGGCTGGGACCCAGTACTTC.